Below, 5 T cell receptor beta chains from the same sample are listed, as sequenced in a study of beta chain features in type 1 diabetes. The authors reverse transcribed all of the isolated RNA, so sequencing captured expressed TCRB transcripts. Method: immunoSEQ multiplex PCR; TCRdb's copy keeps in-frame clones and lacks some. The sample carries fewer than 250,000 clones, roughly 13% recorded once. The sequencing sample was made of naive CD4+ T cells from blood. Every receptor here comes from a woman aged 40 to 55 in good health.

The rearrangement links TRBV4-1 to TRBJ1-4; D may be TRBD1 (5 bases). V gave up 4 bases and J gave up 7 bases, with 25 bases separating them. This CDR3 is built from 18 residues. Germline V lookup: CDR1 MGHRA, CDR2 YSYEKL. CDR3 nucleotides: TGCGCCAGCAGCCCGGGAACGAGGGGACTTTCCGGTCGTGAAAAACTGTTTTTT. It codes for CASSPGTRGLSGREKLFF.

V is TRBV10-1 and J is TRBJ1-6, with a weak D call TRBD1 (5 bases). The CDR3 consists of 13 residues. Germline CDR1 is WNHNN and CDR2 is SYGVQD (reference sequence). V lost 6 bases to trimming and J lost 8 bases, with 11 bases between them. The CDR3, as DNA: TGCGCCAGCAGCCGGACACCAGATTCACCCCTCCACTTT. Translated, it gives CASSRTPDSPLHF.

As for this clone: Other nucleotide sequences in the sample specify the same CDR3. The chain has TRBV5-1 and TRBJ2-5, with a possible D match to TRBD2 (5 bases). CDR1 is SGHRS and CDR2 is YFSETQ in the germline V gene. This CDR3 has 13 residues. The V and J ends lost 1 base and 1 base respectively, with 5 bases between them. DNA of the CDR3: TGCGCCAGCAGCTTGCGGGGCCAAGAGACCCAGTACTTC. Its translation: CASSLRGQETQYF.

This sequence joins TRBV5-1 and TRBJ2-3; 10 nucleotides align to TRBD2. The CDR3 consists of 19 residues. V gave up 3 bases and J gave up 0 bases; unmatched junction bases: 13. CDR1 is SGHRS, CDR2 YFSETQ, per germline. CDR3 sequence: CASSSGLSGGAKSTDTQYF. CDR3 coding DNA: TGCGCCAGCAGCTCCGGCCTGAGCGGGGGGGCCAAGAGCACAGATACGCAGTATTTT.

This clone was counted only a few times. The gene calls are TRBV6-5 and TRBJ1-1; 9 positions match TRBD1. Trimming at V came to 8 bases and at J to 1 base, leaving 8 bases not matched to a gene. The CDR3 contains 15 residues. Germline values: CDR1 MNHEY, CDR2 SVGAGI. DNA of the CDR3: TGTGCCAGCTTAGATCCGGGACAGGGGAACACTGAAGCTTTCTTT. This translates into CASLDPGQGNTEAFF.